The source of this TCR beta chain is a study of blood T cell repertoires in COVID-19. Turning to the study itself: Sample material is recorded as cDNA or gDNA derived from T cells, B-cell-depleted T cells, or PBMCs.

Sequencing used immunoSEQ multiplex PCR; TCRdb keeps in-frame clones, though not all of them. This sample yields some 200,000 clones, of which over 75% are seen a single time; 2.4% belongs to the top ten. The junction had 10 bases not matched to a gene; V was cut back by 4 bases and J by 2 bases. CDR1 and CDR2 (germline): KGHSH, LQKENI. The CDR3 covers 16 residues. The gene calls are TRBV18 and TRBJ2-7; 8 bases fit TRBD2. The sample taken for sequencing was peripheral blood. The receptor was derived from a woman in her seventies with COVID-19, enrolled during active disease. The CDR3 nucleotides read TGTGCCAGCTCACTAAGTGGCGGGAGGTCCACCTACGAGCAGTACTTC. Translation gives CASSLSGGRSTYEQYF. Using reference TRBV18 and TRBJ2-7 for the parts outside the CDR3, the full variable domain is NAGVMQNPRHLVRRRGQEARLRCSPMKGHSHVYWYRQLPEEGLKFMVYLQKENIIDESGMPKERFSAEFPKEGPSILRIQQVVRGDSAAYFCASSLSGGRSTYEQYFGPGTRLTVT.